This passage covers 21 T cell receptor beta chains from one sample sequenced in a study of T cell responses to AZD1222 COVID-19 vaccine. Only in-frame clones appear in the TCRdb table, and some are missing; sequencing was by immunoSEQ multiplex PCR. Of tens of thousands of clones in the sample, 90% were seen once. Here the sequenced sample was peripheral blood, taken 28 days after the second AZD1222 dose. These receptor sequences come from an adult who received the AZD1222 COVID-19 vaccine.

To note about this clone: Germline is not matched at one junction end, which may reflect a read error. The V gene is TRBV7-7, the J gene TRBJ1-1, with D hard to call. Germline V lookup: CDR1 SSHAT, CDR2 FNYEAQ (reference sequence). The CDR3 extends over 10 amino acids. CDR3 sequence: CASMNTEAFF. For the CDR3, the DNA is TGTGCTAGCATGAACACTGAAGCTTTCTTT.

The chain has TRBV7-3 and TRBJ1-3; D possibly corresponds to TRBD1 (6 bases). The CDR3 length is 15 residues. V gave up 5 bases and J gave up 2 bases, with 13 bases separating them. The V gene's germline CDR1 is SGHTA and CDR2 FQGTGA. CDR3 nucleotide sequence: TGTGCCAGCAGCCCTACACAGGGTGCTGGAAACACCATATATTTT. This translates into CASSPTQGAGNTIYF. The full variable domain, completed using reference TRBV7-3 and TRBJ1-3, is GAGVSQTPSNKVTEKGKYVELRCDPISGHTALYWYRQSLGQGPEFLIYFQGTGAADDSGLPNDRFFAVRPEGSVSTLKIQRTERGDSAVYLCASSPTQGAGNTIYFGEGSWLTVV.

This chain connects TRBV6-5 to TRBJ2-7; D is tentatively TRBD1 or TRBD2 (5 bases each). The CDR3 is 15 amino acids. Per the germline V gene, CDR1 is MNHEY and CDR2 is SVGAGI. The V and J ends lost 6 bases and 2 bases respectively, with 17 bases between them. The chain's CDR3 is CASRLRDGDTYEQYF. In DNA form, the CDR3 reads TGTGCCAGCAGGCTCCGGGACGGGGATACCTACGAGCAGTACTTC.

The chain combines TRBV3-1 (or the pseudogene TRBV3-2) with TRBJ1-5; D remains ambiguous. The germline CDR1 and CDR2 sequences are LGHDT and YNNKEL (reference sequence). With 1 base removed from V and 7 bases from J, the gap between germline ends came to 8 bases. The length of the CDR3 is 13 residues. The CDR3 spells CASSQGVRQPQHF. The CDR3 nucleotides are TGTGCCAGCAGCCAAGGGGTACGACAGCCCCAGCATTTT.

V gene TRBV7-2 combines with J gene TRBJ1-4; D is unclear. Germline-derived CDR1 and CDR2 are SGHTA and FQGNSA. CDR3 size: 15 residues. V lost 5 bases and J lost 6, with 16 bases in between. The CDR3 is CASSVTAWSDEKLFF. The DNA of the CDR3 is TGTGCCAGCAGCGTAACTGCCTGGTCGGATGAAAAACTGTTTTTT.

The gene calls are TRBV11-1 and TRBJ1-4; D unresolved. Germline V gene data show CDR1 as SGHAT and CDR2 as FQDESV (reference sequence). Trimming took off 5 bases at V and 1 base at J, with 14 bases between the two ends. This CDR3 has 16 amino acids. CDR3 DNA: TGTGCCAGCAGCGCATATGGAGTAAGAACTAATGAAAAACTGTTTTTT. Amino acids: CASSAYGVRTNEKLFF.

J is TRBJ1-2 and V is TRBV30; maybe TRBD1 (5 bases). V was cut by 2 bases and J by 8 bases, with 6 bases left in between. The germline V gene has CDR1 GTSNPN and CDR2 SVGIG (reference sequence). This CDR3 contains 10 residues. The CDR3 sequence: CAWSQGGYTF. The CDR3 DNA is TGTGCCTGGAGTCAGGGAGGCTACACCTTC.

J is TRBJ1-1 and V is TRBV6-5; 9 bases line up with TRBD1. Germline trimming cut 6 bases from V and 5 bases from J; bases unmatched to any gene: 10. CDR1 is MNHEY and CDR2 is SVGAGI in the germline V gene. CDR3 length: 15 amino acids. CDR3 sequence (DNA): TGTGCCAGCAGATCGGAGACAGGGGGTCGGACTGAAGCTTTCTTT. Protein product: CASRSETGGRTEAFF.

This chain joins TRBV24-1 and TRBJ2-7, with 7 nucleotides matching TRBD1. Germline loops: CDR1 KGHDR, CDR2 SFDVKD. The trim removed 5 bases at V and 4 bases at J, leaving 4 bases unmatched. The CDR3 length is 13 residues. CDR3 region: CATSARGKYEQYF. CDR3 sequence (DNA): TGTGCCACCAGTGCCAGGGGGAAATACGAGCAGTACTTC.

This chain joins TRBV9 and TRBJ2-1; a possible D gene is TRBD2 (6 bases). CDR1 is SGDLS, CDR2 YYNGEE, per germline. The CDR3 totals 13 residues. V shed 3 bases and J shed 2 bases, with 6 bases lying between them. CDR3 DNA sequence: TGTGCCAGCAGCGGACTAGCCTACAATGAGCAGTTCTTC. As protein: CASSGLAYNEQFF.

This chain joins TRBV18 and TRBJ2-1, with TRBD2 as a possible D gene (5 bases). V was clipped by 2 bases and J by 7 bases, with 12 bases between them. Germline CDR1 KGHSH, CDR2 LQKENI. The CDR3 has 14 amino acids. CDR3 coding DNA: TGTGCCAGCTCACCAGGAGGAGTGATTAATGAGCAGTTCTTC. Translation: CASSPGGVINEQFF.

This chain uses TRBV27 with TRBJ2-1, with TRBD1 matching 9 bases. CDR3 length equals 13 residues. CDR1 MNHEY and CDR2 SMNVEV come from the germline V gene (reference sequence). The trim removed 6 bases at V and 6 bases at J, leaving 3 bases unmatched. The CDR3 DNA is TGTGCCAGCAGAGAGACAGGGGGCAATGAGCAGTTCTTC. This encodes CASRETGGNEQFF.

This chain links TRBV19 with TRBJ1-5, with a possible D match to TRBD1 (5 bases). The CDR3 has 14 amino acids. V lost 9 bases and J 4 bases, leaving 16 bases between the germline ends. Looked up from germline, CDR1 is LNHDA and CDR2 is SQIVND (reference sequence). This chain's CDR3 is CASVGEEGNQPQHF. The CDR3 DNA is TGTGCCAGCGTGGGGGAGGAAGGGAATCAGCCCCAGCATTTT.

V gene TRBV15 combines with J gene TRBJ2-3, with D possibly TRBD2 on 7 matching bases. Germline V lookup: CDR1 LNHNV, CDR2 YYDKDF (reference sequence). This CDR3 contains 18 residues. The V end was cut by 1 base, the J end by 2 bases, with 19 bases between. CDR3: CATSRGEGRGRSTDTQYF. CDR3 DNA: TGTGCCACCAGCAGAGGCGAAGGGCGGGGGCGGTCCACAGATACGCAGTATTTT.

The rearrangement links TRBV19 to TRBJ1-6, with a possible D match to TRBD1 (6 bases). V was cut by 4 bases and J by 0 bases, with 10 bases left in between. The CDR3 extends over 16 amino acids. The germline CDR1 and CDR2 sequences are LNHDA and SQIVND (reference sequence). The CDR3 spells CASSNPTGSYNSPLHF. The CDR3 DNA reads TGTGCCAGTAGTAACCCGACAGGCTCCTATAATTCACCCCTCCACTTT.

The rearrangement links TRBV11-2 to TRBJ1-2; tentative D call: TRBD1 (6 bases). This CDR3 is 16 amino acids long. The germline CDR1 and CDR2 sequences are SGHAT and FQNNGV. Trimming removed 2 bases at V and 1 base at J, with 14 bases between. The CDR3 region has the DNA TGTGCCAGCAGCTTAACGGACAGCTATTATAACTATGGCTACACCTTC. It specifies CASSLTDSYYNYGYTF.

The V and J genes are TRBV11-2 and TRBJ1-6; no definite D call. Germline-derived CDR1 and CDR2 are SGHAT and FQNNGV. This CDR3 is 12 amino acids long. Here the CDR3 DNA reads TGTGCGACCGGACCTGGTAATTCACCCCTCCACTTT. This translates into CATGPGNSPLHF.

The V call is TRBV27, the J call TRBJ1-2; 7 bases agree with TRBD1. The CDR3 runs 17 residues. The junction had 15 bases not matched to a gene; V was cut back by 4 bases and J by 4 bases. Germline CDR1 and CDR2: MNHEY and SMNVEV (reference sequence). The CDR3 region is CASSSTPTGPFGYGYTF. CDR3 DNA sequence: TGTGCCAGCAGTTCGACCCCGACAGGGCCGTTTGGCTATGGCTACACCTTC.

The chain links TRBV5-1 to TRBJ1-1; tentatively, D is TRBD1 (6 bases). This CDR3 comprises 13 residues. Trimming stripped 4 bases from V and 6 bases from J, with 13 bases between. CDR1 SGHRS and CDR2 YFSETQ come from the germline V gene. In nucleotides, the CDR3 is TGCGCCAGCAGCCACACAGGGATCGCTGAAGCTTTCTTT. This translates into CASSHTGIAEAFF.

The V and J genes are TRBV11-3 and TRBJ2-7; unclear D gene. The CDR3 totals 13 residues. Germline V lookup: CDR1 SGHNT, CDR2 YENEEA. Trimming took 2 bases from V and 0 from J, leaving 5 bases between them. The CDR3 nucleotides are TGTGCCAGCAGCTTACAACCCTCCTACGAGCAGTACTTC. Translated, it gives CASSLQPSYEQYF.

The chain uses TRBV13 and TRBJ1-1, with D hard to call. Germline-derived CDR1 and CDR2 are PRHDT and FYEKMQ (reference sequence). With 4 bases removed from V and 2 bases from J, the gap between germline ends came to 8 bases. This CDR3 region has 13 residues. CDR3 nucleotide sequence: TGTGCCAGCAGCTGGACCTTAAACACTGAAGCTTTCTTT. Encoded protein: CASSWTLNTEAFF.